These 9 T cell receptor beta chains originate from one sample sequenced in a study of somatic mutations in cytotoxic T cells in rheumatoid arthritis. Assay used: immunoSEQ multiplex PCR; TCRdb lists only in-frame clones, some missing. The sample gives fewer than 25,000 clones, approximately 80% of which show up once; 11% is in the top ten. The sequencing sample was made of CD8+ T cells sorted from blood. These TCRs come from an adult with rheumatoid arthritis.

This clone was picked up one time. The chain joins TRBV19 to TRBJ2-3; D is unresolved. Trimming pared 1 base from V and 4 bases from J, leaving 9 bases between. Germline loops: CDR1 LNHDA, CDR2 SQIVND (reference sequence). This CDR3 has 14 amino acids. CDR3 bases: TGTGCCAGTAGTATAGTAGGTCGCCCAGATACGCAGTATTTT. Translation gives CASSIVGRPDTQYF.

The rearrangement uses TRBV27 and TRBJ2-1, with TRBD2 identical over 13 bases. The CDR3 has 15 amino acids. Germline V lookup: CDR1 MNHEY, CDR2 SMNVEV (reference sequence). Losses at the gene ends were 4 bases for V and 6 bases for J; bases not matched to a gene: 3. The CDR3 sequence is CASSWTSGGVNEQFF. In nucleotides, the CDR3 is TGTGCCAGCAGTTGGACTAGCGGGGGTGTCAATGAGCAGTTCTTC.

Only a few counts were recorded for this clone. The CDR3 protein is CASSSPGLAGGALAETQYF. CDR3 in DNA: TGTGCCAGCAGCTCGCCGGGACTAGCGGGGGGGGCTCTGGCGGAGACCCAGTACTTC. The chain is built from TRBV7-9 and TRBJ2-5; 16 positions match TRBD2. Per the germline V gene, CDR1 is SEHNR and CDR2 is FQNEAQ (reference sequence). V lost 4 bases, J lost 5 bases, and 13 bases stayed unmatched. The CDR3 extends over 19 amino acids.

CDR3 loop: CASSVEAGVSGELFF. CDR3 sequence (DNA): TGTGCCAGCAGCGTAGAAGCGGGAGTATCCGGGGAGCTGTTTTTT. J is TRBJ2-2 and V is TRBV9, with 8 bases identical to TRBD2. V shed 0 bases, J shed 6 bases, and the junction held 4 bases outside the gene matches. The CDR3 consists of 15 residues. From germline, CDR1 is SGDLS and CDR2 YYNGEE.

A few counts support this clone. As DNA, the CDR3 is TGTGCCACCAGCAGAGGGATGGTAGGGCGGAACACTGAAGCTTTCTTT. Translation: CATSRGMVGRNTEAFF. This chain uses TRBV15 with TRBJ1-1, with D unresolved. CDR3 length equals 16 residues. V was pared by 1 base and J by 1 base, with 13 bases between. Germline V gives CDR1 LNHNV, CDR2 YYDKDF (reference sequence).

The rearrangement uses TRBV27 and TRBJ2-1; the D gene is possibly TRBD1 (5 bases). The germline V gene has CDR1 MNHEY and CDR2 SMNVEV (reference sequence). This CDR3 has 16 residues. V lost 6 bases to trimming and J lost 0 bases, with 15 bases between them. In DNA, the CDR3 is TGTGCCAGCAGGTTACAGGCTTGGAGCTCCTACAATGAGCAGTTCTTC. Protein sequence: CASRLQAWSSYNEQFF.

This clone was found a few times. The CDR3 reads CASSLLGFAGAYNEQFF. As DNA, the CDR3 is TGTGCCAGCAGTTTATTAGGATTTGCGGGCGCCTACAATGAGCAGTTCTTC. The chain joins TRBV27 to TRBJ2-1; D might be TRBD2 (5 bases). Looked up from germline, CDR1 is MNHEY and CDR2 is SMNVEV (reference sequence). The CDR3 consists of 17 residues. Trimming took 1 base from V and 2 from J, leaving 15 bases between them.

The J gene is TRBJ2-7, the V gene TRBV6-7, with TRBD1 identical over 8 bases. Being an ORF, TRBV6-7 has a function that is uncertain. The CDR3 consists of 15 residues. The V gene end was trimmed by 1 base and the J gene end by 3 bases; junction bases not matched to a gene: 5. The CDR3 bases are TGTGCCAGCAGTTACTGGGACAGGACGAACTACGAGCAGTACTTC. Its protein product is CASSYWDRTNYEQYF.

J is TRBJ1-5 and V is TRBV6-1, with no clear D. The CDR3 covers 15 residues. Trimming shortened V by 2 bases and J by 0 bases, and 8 bases separated the two germline ends. Germline V gives CDR1 MNHNS, CDR2 SASEGT. This CDR3 reads CASSESAYSNQPQHF. The CDR3 DNA reads TGTGCCAGCAGTGAATCGGCGTATAGCAATCAGCCCCAGCATTTT.